This is a list of T cell receptor beta chains from one sample in a study of post-analysis software for immune sequencing data. TCRdb processed the PCR reads anew with MiXCR; each CDR3 protein has one entry. The sample lists fewer than 900,000 distinct CDR3 sequences, 40% to 55% occurring once. The material sequenced was blood. The receptors originated from a girl between 5 and 17 years old with multiple sclerosis. The CDR3 runs from the conserved cysteine through the conserved F or W.

TRBJ1-1,TRBV5-1,14,CASSGGRETTEAFF
TRBJ2-3,TRBV12-3/TRBV12-4,17,CASSLKTSGRSADTQYF
TRBJ2-3,TRBV24-1,14,CATSDNLRQALKYF
TRBJ2-5,TRBV20-1,16,CSAPRLAGPFQETQYF
TRBJ2-7,TRBV4-1,15,CASSHHRTGPYEQYF
TRBJ2-5,TRBV7-9,16,CASTKPGTVYQETQYF
TRBJ2-7,TRBV6-2/TRBV6-3,14,CASSSLAGLYEQYF
TRBJ2-1,TRBV13,15,CASSLEASSASGQFF
TRBJ1-2,TRBV12-3/TRBV12-4,14,CASSFSDRNCGYTF
TRBJ2-1,TRBV7-2,15,CASRRGFGIGDEQFF
TRBJ2-5,TRBV6-5,15,CASSYAAGAGETQYF
TRBJ2-7,TRBV7-2,14,CASSLAAGANEQYF
TRBJ2-1,TRBV10-2,15,CASGRLAGAYNEQFF
TRBJ2-7,TRBV6-2/TRBV6-3,15,CASRGAGNRRYEQYF
TRBJ2-7,TRBV4-2,18,CASSHMGTTSGSSYEQYF
TRBJ2-7,TRBV7-2,15,CASSLEAASYNEQYF
TRBJ2-2,TRBV24-1,16,CATSDLTPSNTGELFF
TRBJ1-4,TRBV29-1,14,CSVEDRGLNEKLFF
TRBJ2-6,TRBV5-1,15,CASSIGVSGANVLTF
TRBJ2-1,TRBV20-1,15,CSARIPTGGYNEQFF
TRBJ1-1,TRBV5-1,15,CASSFGAGLNTEAFF
TRBJ2-5,TRBV20-1,13,CSGFWGNEETQYF
TRBJ2-1,TRBV7-6,17,CASSLEMPLKQIDEQFF
TRBJ1-5,TRBV7-9,14,CASSSQDRLQPQHF
TRBJ2-7,TRBV6-5,14,CASSYLLEGYEQYF
TRBJ2-7,TRBV5-1,15,CASGTIPGGGYEQYF
TRBJ2-7,TRBV12-3/TRBV12-4,15,CASRSSGTGAYEQYF
TRBJ2-1,TRBV24-1,16,CATSEPSGSSYNEQFF
TRBJ2-7,TRBV24-1,15,CATSPYDGLGLEQYF
TRBJ2-1,TRBV2,13,CASSSALPNEQFF
TRBJ2-1,TRBV24-1,15,CATSEVGRGYNEQFF
TRBJ2-7,TRBV6-5,14,CASSYSTSGYEQYF
TRBJ2-3,TRBV6-5,14,CASSYGTGTDTQYF
TRBJ2-1,TRBV2,16,CASKGPGLDTKGEQFF
TRBJ2-3,TRBV15,15,CATSLTSVITDTQYF
TRBJ2-7,TRBV29-1,12,CSVAGRGNEQYF
TRBJ2-1,TRBV7-3,12,CASSLTRAEQFF
TRBJ2-7,TRBV20-1,15,CSASSPGASPYEQYF
TRBJ1-2,TRBV4-2,17,CASSQVNPTSAGYGYTF
TRBJ2-1,TRBV7-3,15,CASSLSSGEHNEQFF
-,TRBV24-1,17,CATSDGGRGGDERTQYF